The TCR beta chain described here comes from a study of identical twins. V was clipped by 4 bases and J by 2 bases, with 12 bases between them. Germline V gene sequence: CDR1 SGHTA, CDR2 FQGNSA. CDR3 size: 14 residues. TCRdb called the 5' RACE reads again in MiXCR, with one record for every CDR3 protein. The sample holds some 690,000 distinct CDR3 sequences, 21% seen once. At least ten counts were recorded for this clonotype. The same sample was also used in a study of T cells expressing NK-cell markers. As that report states: Researchers report these clonotypes also headed the CD3+CD56-NKG2C+ fraction in a few donors.

The sequencing sample was made of PBMCs. The origin of this receptor is a woman aged 18-35 years in good health. J is TRBJ2-7 and V is TRBV7-2, with D hard to call. The CDR3 coding sequence is TGTGCCAGCAGCTCCGGACCAAATGCCTACGAGCAGTACTTC. It specifies CASSSGPNAYEQYF. The full variable domain, in which reference TRBV7-2 and TRBJ2-7 provide the parts outside the CDR3, is GAGVSQSPSNKVTEKGKDVELRCDPISGHTALYWYRQSLGQGLEFLIYFQGNSAPDKSGLPSDRFSAERTGGSVSTLTIQRTQQEDSAVYLCASSSGPNAYEQYFGPGTRLTVT.